The source of this T cell receptor beta chain is a study of blood T cells in healthy people across ages. General observations from the study: Naive T cell percentage strongly correlated with TCR beta diversity. Per million T cells, TCR beta diversity dropped roughly linearly as age increased.

The authors drew approximately 9 milliliters of peripheral blood from each donor. A second roughly 6 to 12 cycle PCR used barcoded and J-beta primers. TCRdb processed the 5' RACE reads anew with MiXCR; each CDR3 protein has one entry. The data show more than 650,000 distinct CDR3 sequences, over 20% seen once. In regard to this clonotype: Its antigen is unknown.

Trimming took 0 bases from V and 8 from J; bases not matched to a gene: 11. This CDR3 comprises 16 residues. Germline assignment: CDR1 MNHEY and CDR2 SVGAGI. This TCR was sampled from a man aged 70-80 years in good health. The specimen was blood. V usage is TRBV6-5 and J usage is TRBJ2-3, with TRBD2 identical over 7 bases. The CDR3 DNA follows: TGTGCCAGCAGTTACTCTCGGGACTACCCGGGGGGTACGCAGTATTTT. Protein: CASSYSRDYPGGTQYF.